The T cell receptor (beta chain) described here comes from a study of CD8 T cells in Susac syndrome. In the multiple sclerosis control group, patients were treatment-naive and had stable or active relapsing-remitting disease. TEMRA cells were FACS-enriched and CD8+ and CD4+ T cells negatively isolated. Whole-study results and caveats: Regarding the TCR sequencing and HLA analysis, the study admitted that a relatively small number of individuals were involved.

Random hexamers were used to reverse transcribe an amount of about 0.5 to 1 ug RNA. Amplification of TCR beta CDR3 was carried out by immunoSEQ multiplex PCR, which covered 54 Vbeta and 13 Jbeta segments. TCRdb recomputed calls from the immunoSEQ multiplex PCR reads with MiXCR, one row per CDR3 protein. The data show about 280,000 distinct CDR3 sequences, with roughly 85% seen just once and about 0.11% held by the top ten. Trimming took 6 bases from V and 3 from J; bases not matched to a gene: 10. Germline loops: CDR1 LGHNT, CDR2 FRNRAP. The CDR3 extends over 17 amino acids. As to this clonotype: Its antigen is unidentified.

Sequencing used CD8+ T cells from PBMCs. This TCR came from a human donor with multiple sclerosis. The chain combines TRBV12-5 with TRBJ2-2, with TRBD1 identical over 10 bases. Written as DNA, the CDR3 is TGTGCTAGTGGGGGACAGGGGCGGCGTGAAGACACCGGGGAGCTGTTTTTT. This encodes CASGGQGRREDTGELFF.